This entry lists 26 T cell receptor beta chains sequenced from one sample in a study of T cells in Graves' hyperthyroidism and ophthalmopathy. The CDR3 regions of TCR beta were amplified from RNA transcripts. HTBI primers were used for first-round RT-PCR of the TCR CDR3. In TCRdb, the multiplex PCR reads were re-called with MiXCR into one record per CDR3 protein. The sample has roughly 570,000 distinct CDR3 sequences, about 43% seen once. The sequencing sample was made of peripheral blood or thyroid tissue (not recorded which). The source is an adult woman with Graves' disease, either hyperthyroidism or ophthalmopathy (not recorded which).

In this sample, this clonotype turned up many times. The genes are TRBV12-3 or TRBV12-4 and TRBJ1-1, with a tentative D call TRBD1 (6 bases). Trimming stripped 3 bases from V and 1 base from J, with 15 bases between. CDR3 length: 16 residues. CDR3 DNA: TGTGCCAGCAGTTTTGACTCTGGACAGTGGAACACTGAAGCTTTCTTT. Translation: CASSFDSGQWNTEAFF.

CDR3 region: CAISGELLGAFF. The CDR3 DNA follows: TGTGCCATCAGTGGGGAACTTCTAGGAGCTTTCTTT. The V call is TRBV10-3, the J call TRBJ1-1; D is undetermined. The germline V and J ends were trimmed by 4 bases and 10 bases, with 13 bases remaining between them. The CDR3 spans 12 residues. Germline values: CDR1 ENHRY, CDR2 SYGVKD.

At least ten counts were recorded for this clonotype. The rearrangement uses TRBV7-2 and TRBJ2-5; D possibly corresponds to TRBD1 (7 bases). The germline V gene has CDR1 SGHTA and CDR2 FQGNSA. The CDR3 is made up of 15 amino acids. Trimming pared 5 bases from V and 5 bases from J, leaving 18 bases between. This CDR3 is CASSPYGQEGETQYF. DNA for the CDR3: TGTGCCAGCAGCCCCTACGGACAGGAGGGTGAGACCCAGTACTTC.

This clonotype was found many times. The CDR3 DNA reads TGTGCCAGCAGCTTAGCGTACTACGAGCAGTACTTC. Amino acids: CASSLAYYEQYF. V and J are TRBV7-9 and TRBJ2-7; unclear D gene. The germline CDR1 and CDR2 sequences are SEHNR and FQNEAQ (reference sequence). The germline V and J ends were trimmed by 0 bases and 3 bases, with 3 bases remaining between them. The length of the CDR3 is 12 residues.

This rearrangement joins TRBV12-3 or TRBV12-4 to TRBJ1-1; D is ambiguous. The CDR3 has 12 amino acids. Trimming took 3 bases from V and 7 from J, leaving 9 bases between them. The CDR3 DNA sequence: TGTGCCAGCAGTTTTAGCCACGATGAAGCTTTCTTT. The encoded protein is CASSFSHDEAFF.

This clonotype has at least ten counts. The V gene is TRBV5-1, the J gene TRBJ1-2; D is undetermined. V shed 0 bases and J shed 2 bases, with 14 bases lying between them. The germline gives CDR1 SGHRS, CDR2 YFSETQ. CDR3 size: 16 residues. CDR3 DNA sequence: TGCGCCAGCAGCTTGGTTCCACACACATCCAACTATGGCTACACCTTC. It yields the protein CASSLVPHTSNYGYTF.

The V and J genes are TRBV15 and TRBJ2-5; 14 bases map to TRBD2. The CDR3 has 17 residues. Germline CDR1 LNHNV, CDR2 YYDKDF (reference sequence). The junction had 9 bases not matched to a gene; V was cut back by 4 bases and J by 5 bases. CDR3 amino acids: CATSTPGTSGRSETQYF. Here the CDR3 DNA reads TGTGCCACCAGCACCCCCGGGACTAGCGGGAGAAGTGAGACCCAGTACTTC.

This clonotype occurred a few times. This chain connects TRBV9 to TRBJ1-3; D not resolved. CDR3 length: 14 amino acids. Per the germline V gene, CDR1 is SGDLS and CDR2 is YYNGEE. Trimming left V 3 bases short and J 7 bases short, with 14 bases between. The CDR3 here is CASSASGRVNTIYF. The DNA for the CDR3 is TGTGCCAGCAGCGCCTCGGGGAGGGTGAACACCATATATTTT.

The rearrangement uses TRBV20-1 and TRBJ1-2; D perhaps matches TRBD1 (6 bases). Germline CDR1 is DFQATT and CDR2 is SNEGSKA (reference sequence). The CDR3 has 14 residues. V was pared by 7 bases and J by 3 bases, with 18 bases between. The CDR3 protein is CSVRQGLLDYGYTF. The CDR3 nucleotides are TGCAGTGTCAGGCAGGGGCTGCTCGACTATGGCTACACCTTC.

This clonotype showed up just once. The DNA is omitted, as the CDR3 cannot be located on it reliably, and the CDR3 follows TCRdb's listing. CDR3 loop: CACSASGIYGYTF. The chain is built from TRBV25-1 and TRBJ1-2. The CDR3 sequence runs 13 residues, both termini included. Germline V gene sequence: CDR1 MGHDK, CDR2 SYGVNS.

The V gene is TRBV2, the J gene TRBJ1-4; the D gene is possibly TRBD1 (5 bases). Germline CDR1 and CDR2: SNHLY and FYNNEI. The CDR3 contains 16 residues. V gave up 6 bases and J gave up 5 bases, with 19 bases separating them. CDR3 sequence: CASRPGTAGRNEKLFF. The CDR3, as DNA: TGTGCCAGCAGGCCGGGGACGGCTGGAAGGAATGAAAAACTGTTTTTT. Looking up the rest from reference TRBV2 and TRBJ1-4 gives the full variable domain: EPEVTQTPSHQVTQMGQEVILRCVPISNHLYFYWYRQILGQKVEFLVSFYNNEISEKSEIFDDQFSVERPDGSNFTLKIRSTKLEDSAMYFCASRPGTAGRNEKLFFGSGTQLSVL.

This clonotype was recorded many times. The rearrangement uses TRBV6-5 and TRBJ2-5; possible D gene TRBD2, 6 bases. CDR1 is MNHEY and CDR2 is SVGAGI in the germline V gene. V lost 2 bases and J 0 bases, leaving 16 bases between the germline ends. This CDR3 is 17 amino acids long. CDR3 sequence: CASSYGTAGRDQETQYF. Written as DNA, the CDR3 is TGTGCCAGCAGTTACGGTACCGCGGGGCGGGACCAAGAGACCCAGTACTTC.

The chain couples TRBV7-9 to TRBJ1-2, with 8 nucleotides matching TRBD1. Germline lookup yields CDR1 SEHNR and CDR2 FQNEAQ (reference sequence). This CDR3 has 15 amino acids. The J segment lost 4 bases and the V segment lost 4 bases, leaving 8 bases of the junction unmatched. This chain's CDR3 is CASSSLRGRIYGYTF. CDR3 sequence (DNA): TGTGCCAGCAGCTCCCTCAGGGGGCGTATCTATGGCTACACCTTC.

V is TRBV29-1 and J is TRBJ1-5; tentatively, D is TRBD1 (6 bases). The V gene's germline CDR1 is SQVTM and CDR2 ANQGSEA. V shed 4 bases and J shed 4 bases, with 11 bases lying between them. The CDR3 is made up of 13 amino acids. CDR3 in amino acids: CSVAKGGNQPQHF. CDR3 DNA: TGCAGCGTTGCTAAAGGGGGGAATCAGCCCCAGCATTTT.

The gene calls are TRBV7-8 and TRBJ2-5; weak D call: TRBD2 (6 bases). CDR1 is SGHVS, CDR2 FQNEAQ, per germline. This CDR3 region has 16 residues. Trimming stripped 5 bases from V and 2 bases from J, with 18 bases between. The CDR3: CASSRGSGSWQETQYF. DNA for the CDR3: TGTGCCAGCAGCCGGGGAAGCGGGTCGTGGCAAGAGACCCAGTACTTC.

The chain combines TRBV7-9 with TRBJ2-7; 8 bases match TRBD1. J gave up 7 bases and V 6 bases, and 2 bases lay outside the gene matches. Germline values: CDR1 SEHNR, CDR2 FQNEAQ (reference sequence). The CDR3 has 11 amino acids. The CDR3, as DNA: TGTGCCAGCAGGGACAGGGTGGAGCAGTACTTC. This encodes CASRDRVEQYF.

The genes are TRBV7-2 and TRBJ2-2, with 9 bases lining up with TRBD2. Losses at the gene ends were 1 base for V and 5 bases for J; bases not matched to a gene: 2. CDR1 is SGHTA, CDR2 FQGNSA, per germline. This CDR3 region has 15 residues. In DNA, the CDR3 is TGTGCCAGCAGCTTAGGAGCGGGGGGTACCGGGGAGCTGTTTTTT. It encodes CASSLGAGGTGELFF.

In its sample, this clonotype was seen a few times. The chain is built from TRBV10-3 and TRBJ2-6; a weak D match, TRBD1 (5 bases). The CDR3 loop spans 16 amino acids. The V gene's germline CDR1 is ENHRY and CDR2 SYGVKD. Trimming pared 6 bases from V and 0 bases from J, leaving 12 bases between. The CDR3 DNA is TGTGCCATCAGGACAGACCGATACTCTGGGGCCAACGTCCTGACTTTC. Translated: CAIRTDRYSGANVLTF.

The chain links TRBV5-4 to TRBJ1-2; possibly TRBD1 for D (5 bases). The germline V gene has CDR1 SGHNT and CDR2 YYREEE (reference sequence). This CDR3 spans 15 amino acids. The V and J ends lost 4 bases and 0 bases respectively, with 13 bases between them. Written as DNA, the CDR3 is TGTGCCAGCAGCGTTGCAGGGATGGCTAACTATGGCTACACCTTC. Protein product: CASSVAGMANYGYTF. Full variable domain (missing parts from reference TRBV5-4 and TRBJ1-2): ETGVTQSPTHLIKTRGQQVTLRCSSQSGHNTVSWYQQALGQGPQFIFQYYREEENGRGNFPPRFSGLQFPNYSSELNVNALELDDSALYLCASSVAGMANYGYTFGSGTRLTVV.

The chain couples TRBV25-1 to TRBJ2-6; perhaps TRBD1 as D (5 bases). The V gene lost 5 bases and the J gene lost 0 bases, with 23 bases spanning the gap. The CDR3 has 20 amino acids. Germline assignment: CDR1 MGHDK and CDR2 SYGVNS. The CDR3 region is CASSICANSGANSGANVLTF. CDR3 nucleotide sequence: TGTGCCAGCAGTATCTGTGCCAACTCTGGGGCTAACTCTGGGGCCAACGTCCTGACTTTC. The complete variable domain, with remaining parts taken from reference TRBV25-1 and TRBJ2-6, reads EADIYQTPRYLVIGTGKKITLECSQTMGHDKMYWYQQDPGMELHLIHYSYGVNSTEKGDLSSESTVSRIRTEHFPLTLESARPSHTSQYLCASSICANSGANSGANVLTFGAGSRLTVL.

This clonotype has more than one count but fewer than ten. The chain is built from TRBV7-2 and TRBJ1-2; D is perhaps TRBD1 (5 bases). Between the trimmed V and J ends, which lost 5 bases and 6 bases, there was a span of 19 bases. The CDR3 contains 15 residues. Germline assignment: CDR1 SGHTA and CDR2 FQGNSA. In DNA, the CDR3 is TGTGCCAGCAGCCCGGGGCGAGCGCTTGGTGATGGCTACACCTTC. It translates to CASSPGRALGDGYTF.

The chain employs TRBV15 and TRBJ1-1; D might be TRBD1 (5 bases). Germline lookup yields CDR1 LNHNV and CDR2 YYDKDF (reference sequence). The V gene lost 4 bases and the J gene lost 1 base, with 16 bases spanning the gap. There are 16 residues in the CDR3. The CDR3 here is CATSIGEGTRNTEAFF. DNA for the CDR3: TGTGCCACCAGCATAGGGGAGGGTACGAGGAACACTGAAGCTTTCTTT. Combining the CDR3 with reference TRBV15 and TRBJ1-1 gives the whole variable domain DAMVIQNPRYQVTQFGKPVTLSCSQTLNHNVMYWYQQKSSQAPKLLFHYYDKDFNNEADTPDNFQSRRPNTSFCFLDIRSPGLGDTAMYLCATSIGEGTRNTEAFFGQGTRLTVV.

This chain uses TRBV12-3 or TRBV12-4 with TRBJ2-7; tentative D call: TRBD2 (5 bases). CDR3 length: 11 amino acids. V dropped 6 bases and J dropped 5 bases, with 8 bases sitting between them. Here the CDR3 reads CASRLEHEQYF. The CDR3 bases are TGTGCCAGCAGACTAGAGCACGAGCAGTACTTC.

This chain joins TRBV7-2 and TRBJ1-1; D ambiguous. The CDR3 loop spans 14 amino acids. Germline CDR1 SGHTA, CDR2 FQGNSA. Trimming pared 1 base from V and 6 bases from J, leaving 12 bases between. Here the CDR3 DNA reads TGTGCCAGCAGCTTAGGATTAACGGGATCTGAAGCTTTCTTT. Encoded protein: CASSLGLTGSEAFF.

The chain employs TRBV5-1 and TRBJ2-2; no reliable D call. The germline CDR1 and CDR2 sequences are SGHRS and YFSETQ. V was trimmed by 3 bases and J by 8 bases, leaving 11 bases between them. The CDR3 covers 13 residues. CDR3 sequence reads: CASSSGSIGELFF. The CDR3 nucleotides are TGCGCCAGCAGCTCCGGTTCAATAGGGGAGCTGTTTTTT.

This clonotype was observed many times. V gene TRBV2 combines with J gene TRBJ1-5, with D uncertain. The CDR3 has 15 residues. Trimming removed 3 bases from V and 0 bases from J, with 9 bases in between. CDR1 is SNHLY, CDR2 FYNNEI, per germline. CDR3 protein: CASSDQPTSNQPQHF. The CDR3, as DNA: TGTGCCAGCAGTGATCAACCGACTAGCAATCAGCCCCAGCATTTT.